Below, one T cell receptor beta chain is given with its context. Its antigen remains unknown. V was shortened by 0 bases and J by 10 bases, with 10 bases between the two germline ends. Germline loops: CDR1 SGHTA, CDR2 FQGNSA. The CDR3 totals 13 residues. This record belongs to a study of CD8+CD57+ T cells in acquired aplastic anemia. Turning to the study itself: Across the sorted CD4+ and CD8+ cells, DNA amounts averaged about 3.1 ug. CD4+ cell libraries from healthy donors averaged about 10.8 million reads. Study results and limitations: Both patients and controls carried the same twenty-nine CD8+ CDR3 sequences. Simpson's diversity of CD8+ cells was not significantly different in patients compared with controls.

The use of genomic DNA as template underpinned the TCR beta VDJ and CDR3 profiling. In TCRdb, the reads were re-called with MiXCR into one record per CDR3 protein. The sample yields about 420,000 distinct CDR3 sequences, 55% to 70% seen once. The chain recombines TRBV7-2 with TRBJ1-5, with D unclear. This receptor was identified in a human donor in good health, serving as a control. Sequenced material: sorted CD4+, CD8+, or CD8+CD57+ T cells (not recorded which) from PBMCs. CDR3 loop: CASSLALGDPQHF. In DNA form, the CDR3 reads TGTGCCAGCAGCTTAGCACTGGGCGACCCCCAGCATTTT.